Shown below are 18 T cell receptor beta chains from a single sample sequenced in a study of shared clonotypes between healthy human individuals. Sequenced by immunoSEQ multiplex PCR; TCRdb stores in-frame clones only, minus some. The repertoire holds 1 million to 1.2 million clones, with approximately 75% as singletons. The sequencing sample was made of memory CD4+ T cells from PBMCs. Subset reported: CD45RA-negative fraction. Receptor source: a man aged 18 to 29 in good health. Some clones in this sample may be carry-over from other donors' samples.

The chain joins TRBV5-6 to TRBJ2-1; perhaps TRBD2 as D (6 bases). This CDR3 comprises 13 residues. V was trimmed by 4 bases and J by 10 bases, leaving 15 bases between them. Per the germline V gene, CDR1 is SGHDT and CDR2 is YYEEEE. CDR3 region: CASSRERVGEQFF. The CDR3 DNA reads TGTGCCAGCAGCCGCGAGCGGGTAGGGGAGCAGTTCTTC.

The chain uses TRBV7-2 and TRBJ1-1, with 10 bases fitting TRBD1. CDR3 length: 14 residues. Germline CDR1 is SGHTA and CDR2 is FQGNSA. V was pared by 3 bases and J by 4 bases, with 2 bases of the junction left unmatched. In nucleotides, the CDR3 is TGTGCCAGCAGCTTCCGGACAGGGGGCACTGAAGCTTTCTTT. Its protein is CASSFRTGGTEAFF.

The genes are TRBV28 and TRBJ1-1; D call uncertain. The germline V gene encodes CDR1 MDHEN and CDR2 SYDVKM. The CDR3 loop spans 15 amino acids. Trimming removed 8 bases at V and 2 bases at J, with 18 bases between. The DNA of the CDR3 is TGTGCCAGCGTGGGGTCGGAAAGAGGTAACACTGAAGCTTTCTTT. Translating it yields CASVGSERGNTEAFF. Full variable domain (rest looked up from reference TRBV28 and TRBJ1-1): DVKVTQSSRYLVKRTGEKVFLECVQDMDHENMFWYRQDPGLGLRLIYFSYDVKMKEKGDIPEGYSVSREKKERFSLILESASTNQTSMYLCASVGSERGNTEAFFGQGTRLTVV.

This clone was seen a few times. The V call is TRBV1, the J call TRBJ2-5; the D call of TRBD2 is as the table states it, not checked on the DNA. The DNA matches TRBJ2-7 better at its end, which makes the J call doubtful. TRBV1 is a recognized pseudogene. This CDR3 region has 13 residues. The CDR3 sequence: CTSSQENRSEQYF. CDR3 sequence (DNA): TGCACCAGCAGCCAAGAAAACCGAAGCGAGCAGTACTTC.

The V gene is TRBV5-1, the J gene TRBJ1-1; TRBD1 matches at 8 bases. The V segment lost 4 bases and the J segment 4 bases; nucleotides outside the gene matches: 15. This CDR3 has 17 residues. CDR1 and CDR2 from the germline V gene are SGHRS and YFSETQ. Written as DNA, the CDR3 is TGCGCCAGCAGCGGAAATACTAAAACAGGGGGAGGCACTGAAGCTTTCTTT. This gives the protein CASSGNTKTGGGTEAFF.

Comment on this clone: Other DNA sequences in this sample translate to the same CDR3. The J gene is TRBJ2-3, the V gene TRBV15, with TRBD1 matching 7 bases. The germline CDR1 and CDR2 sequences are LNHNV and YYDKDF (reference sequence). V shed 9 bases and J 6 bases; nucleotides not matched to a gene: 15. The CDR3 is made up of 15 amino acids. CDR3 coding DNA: TGTGCCACAAGCTCCAACAGGGGCGGTCTGGATACGCAGTATTTT. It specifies CATSSNRGGLDTQYF. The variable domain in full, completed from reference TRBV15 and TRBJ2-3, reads DAMVIQNPRYQVTQFGKPVTLSCSQTLNHNVMYWYQQKSSQAPKLLFHYYDKDFNNEADTPDNFQSRRPNTSFCFLDIRSPGLGDTAMYLCATSSNRGGLDTQYFGPGTRLTVL.

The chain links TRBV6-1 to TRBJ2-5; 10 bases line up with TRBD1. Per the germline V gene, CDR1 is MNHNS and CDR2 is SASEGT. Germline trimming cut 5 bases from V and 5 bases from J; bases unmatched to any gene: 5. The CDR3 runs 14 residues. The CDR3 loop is CASSRTGGRETQYF. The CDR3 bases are TGTGCCAGCAGTAGGACAGGGGGTAGGGAGACCCAGTACTTC.

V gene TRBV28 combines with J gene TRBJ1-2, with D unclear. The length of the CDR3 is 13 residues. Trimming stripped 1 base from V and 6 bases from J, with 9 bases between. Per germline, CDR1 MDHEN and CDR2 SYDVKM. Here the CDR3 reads CASSLFSGDGYTF. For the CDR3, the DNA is TGTGCCAGCAGTTTATTCTCGGGTGATGGCTACACCTTC.

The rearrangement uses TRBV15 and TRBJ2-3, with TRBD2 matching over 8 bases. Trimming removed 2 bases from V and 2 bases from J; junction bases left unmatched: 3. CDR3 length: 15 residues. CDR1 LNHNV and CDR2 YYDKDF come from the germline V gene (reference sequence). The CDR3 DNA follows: TGTGCCACCAGCAGATATAGCGGGACCACAGATACGCAGTATTTT. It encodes CATSRYSGTTDTQYF.

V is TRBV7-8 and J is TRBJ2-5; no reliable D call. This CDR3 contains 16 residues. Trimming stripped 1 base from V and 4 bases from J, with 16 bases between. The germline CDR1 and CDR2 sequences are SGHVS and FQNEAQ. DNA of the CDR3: TGTGCCAGCAGCTTAGTTGCGGTCCCCAACCGAGAGACCCAGTACTTC. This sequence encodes CASSLVAVPNRETQYF.

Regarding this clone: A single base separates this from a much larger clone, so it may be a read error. Here the CDR3 reads CASSADTGTGERVF. For the CDR3, the DNA is TGTGCCAGCAGTGCCGACACCGGGACAGGGGAGAGGGTTTTT. The chain employs TRBV2 and TRBJ1-4; 10 bases align to TRBD1. This CDR3 comprises 14 residues. CDR1 and CDR2 from the germline V gene are SNHLY and FYNNEI.

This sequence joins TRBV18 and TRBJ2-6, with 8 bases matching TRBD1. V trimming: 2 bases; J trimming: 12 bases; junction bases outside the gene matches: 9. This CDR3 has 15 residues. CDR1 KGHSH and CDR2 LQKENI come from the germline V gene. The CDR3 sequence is CASSPGQGQVGVLTF. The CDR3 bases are TGTGCCAGCTCACCAGGACAGGGACAAGTGGGCGTCCTGACTTTC.

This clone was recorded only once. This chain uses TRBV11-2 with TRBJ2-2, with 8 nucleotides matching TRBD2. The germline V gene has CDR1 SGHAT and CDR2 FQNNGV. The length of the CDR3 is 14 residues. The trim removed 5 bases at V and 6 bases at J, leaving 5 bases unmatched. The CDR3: CASSPAREAGELFF. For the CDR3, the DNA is TGTGCCAGCAGCCCCGCGCGGGAGGCCGGGGAGCTGTTTTTT.

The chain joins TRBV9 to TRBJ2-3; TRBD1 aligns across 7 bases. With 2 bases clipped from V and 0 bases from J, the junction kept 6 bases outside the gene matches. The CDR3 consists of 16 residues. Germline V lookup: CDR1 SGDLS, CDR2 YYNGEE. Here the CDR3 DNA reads TGTGCCAGCAGCGTGGGGACAGCTTCTAGCACAGATACGCAGTATTTT. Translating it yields CASSVGTASSTDTQYF.

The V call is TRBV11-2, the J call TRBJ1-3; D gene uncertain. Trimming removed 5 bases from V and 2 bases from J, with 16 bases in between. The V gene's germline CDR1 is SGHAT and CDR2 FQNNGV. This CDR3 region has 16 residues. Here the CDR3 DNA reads TGTGCCAGCAGCCCCCCCCGCGGGAGGCCTGGAAACACCATATATTTT. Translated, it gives CASSPPRGRPGNTIYF.

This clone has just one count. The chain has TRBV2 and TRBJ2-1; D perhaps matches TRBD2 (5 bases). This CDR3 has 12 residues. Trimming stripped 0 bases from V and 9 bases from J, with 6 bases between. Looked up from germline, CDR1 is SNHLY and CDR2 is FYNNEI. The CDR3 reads CASSEARVEQFF. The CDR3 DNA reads TGTGCCAGCAGTGAAGCGCGGGTTGAGCAGTTCTTC.

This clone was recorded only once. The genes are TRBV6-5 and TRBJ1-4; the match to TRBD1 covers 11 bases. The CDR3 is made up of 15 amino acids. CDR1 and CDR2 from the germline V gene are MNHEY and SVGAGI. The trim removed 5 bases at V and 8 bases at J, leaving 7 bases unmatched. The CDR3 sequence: CASSKGTGGREKLFF. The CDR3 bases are TGTGCCAGCAGTAAAGGGACAGGGGGACGGGAAAAACTGTTTTTT.

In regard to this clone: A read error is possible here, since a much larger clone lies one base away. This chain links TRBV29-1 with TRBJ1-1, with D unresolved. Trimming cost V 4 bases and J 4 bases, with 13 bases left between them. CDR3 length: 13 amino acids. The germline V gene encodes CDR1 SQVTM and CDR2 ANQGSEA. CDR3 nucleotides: TGCAGCGTTGTTCCCTCTATGAGCACTGAAGCTTTCTTT. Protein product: CSVVPSMSTEAFF.